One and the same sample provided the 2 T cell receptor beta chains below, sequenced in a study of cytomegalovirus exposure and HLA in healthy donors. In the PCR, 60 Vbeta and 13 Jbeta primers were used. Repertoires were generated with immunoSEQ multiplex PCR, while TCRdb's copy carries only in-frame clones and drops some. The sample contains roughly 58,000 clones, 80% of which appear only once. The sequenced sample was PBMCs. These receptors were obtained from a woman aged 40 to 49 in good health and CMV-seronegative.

CDR3 nucleotide sequence: TGCGCCAGCACCCCGGTCGGCGGGGGCTCCTACGAGCAGTACTTC. This sequence encodes CASTPVGGGSYEQYF. The chain joins TRBV5-1 to TRBJ2-7; 7 nucleotides match TRBD2. Germline CDR1 SGHRS, CDR2 YFSETQ. With V trimmed by 6 bases and J by 0 bases, 9 bases remained unmatched. The CDR3 length is 15 residues.

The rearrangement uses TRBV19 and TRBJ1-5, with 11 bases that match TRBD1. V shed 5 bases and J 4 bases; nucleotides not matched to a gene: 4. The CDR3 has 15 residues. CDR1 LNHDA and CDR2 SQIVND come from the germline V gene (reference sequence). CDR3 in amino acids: CASSGQGAVNQPQHF. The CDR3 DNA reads TGTGCCAGTAGTGGACAGGGGGCGGTTAATCAGCCCCAGCATTTT. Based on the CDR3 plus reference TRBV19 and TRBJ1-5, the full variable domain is DGGITQSPKYLFRKEGQNVTLSCEQNLNHDAMYWYRQDPGQGLRLIYYSQIVNDFQKGDIAEGYSVSREKKESFPLTVTSAQKNPTAFYLCASSGQGAVNQPQHFGDGTRLSIL.